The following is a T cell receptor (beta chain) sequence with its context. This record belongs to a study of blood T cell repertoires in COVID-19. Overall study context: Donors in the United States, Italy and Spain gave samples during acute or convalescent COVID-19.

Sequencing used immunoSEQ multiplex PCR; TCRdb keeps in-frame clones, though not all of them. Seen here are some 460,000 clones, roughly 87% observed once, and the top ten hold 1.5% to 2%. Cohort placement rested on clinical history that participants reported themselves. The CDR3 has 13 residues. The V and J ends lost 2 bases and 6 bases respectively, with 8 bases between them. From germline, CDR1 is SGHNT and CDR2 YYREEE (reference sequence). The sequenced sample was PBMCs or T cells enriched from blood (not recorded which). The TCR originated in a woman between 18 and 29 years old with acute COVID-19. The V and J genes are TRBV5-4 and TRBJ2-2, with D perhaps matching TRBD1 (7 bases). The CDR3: CASSFRGAGELFF. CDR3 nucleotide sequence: TGTGCCAGCAGCTTCAGGGGGGCCGGGGAGCTGTTTTTT.